A single sample gave rise to the 3 T cell receptor beta chains below, sequenced in a study of regulatory dendritic cells for organ transplantation. The antigens for these receptors are not known. Clones were sequenced by immunoSEQ multiplex PCR, and TCRdb holds only the in-frame ones, with some missing. The profile covers thousands of clones, with about 70% appearing a single time and approximately 3.7% taken by the ten largest. Sorted T cells were CFSE-labeled and cultured more than 4 days with allogeneic regulatory or mature dendritic cells at 1:10. Sequencing was carried out using memory CD4+ T cells from blood cultured with dendritic cells. Stated subset: CD45RO+ memory T cells. Receptor source: a human donor in good health.

This chain uses TRBV18 with TRBJ2-2, with D perhaps matching TRBD1 (7 bases). The CDR3 is 16 residues long. Germline assignment: CDR1 KGHSH and CDR2 LQKENI. Trimming left V 8 bases short and J 4 bases short, with 20 bases between. The CDR3: CASRTGGRGVTGELFF. The CDR3 DNA reads TGTGCCAGCCGCACCGGCGGCAGGGGGGTCACCGGGGAGCTGTTTTTT.

The chain carries TRBV5-4 and TRBJ2-1, with D possibly matching TRBD2 (7 bases). The V gene's germline CDR1 is SGHNT and CDR2 YYREEE (reference sequence). V was shortened by 5 bases and J by 6 bases, with 18 bases between the two germline ends. The CDR3 runs to 15 residues. The CDR3 protein is CASSTGGPLVNEQFF. In DNA form, the CDR3 reads TGTGCCAGCAGTACCGGGGGGCCCTTAGTCAATGAGCAGTTCTTC.

V gene TRBV2 combines with J gene TRBJ1-1; D is undetermined. There are 16 residues in the CDR3. Germline V gives CDR1 SNHLY, CDR2 FYNNEI. Trimming left V 0 bases short and J 5 bases short, with 16 bases between. The CDR3 DNA reads TGTGCCAGCAGTGAAGCGCGCCCCACGGGTGGGACTGAAGCTTTCTTT. Encoded protein: CASSEARPTGGTEAFF.